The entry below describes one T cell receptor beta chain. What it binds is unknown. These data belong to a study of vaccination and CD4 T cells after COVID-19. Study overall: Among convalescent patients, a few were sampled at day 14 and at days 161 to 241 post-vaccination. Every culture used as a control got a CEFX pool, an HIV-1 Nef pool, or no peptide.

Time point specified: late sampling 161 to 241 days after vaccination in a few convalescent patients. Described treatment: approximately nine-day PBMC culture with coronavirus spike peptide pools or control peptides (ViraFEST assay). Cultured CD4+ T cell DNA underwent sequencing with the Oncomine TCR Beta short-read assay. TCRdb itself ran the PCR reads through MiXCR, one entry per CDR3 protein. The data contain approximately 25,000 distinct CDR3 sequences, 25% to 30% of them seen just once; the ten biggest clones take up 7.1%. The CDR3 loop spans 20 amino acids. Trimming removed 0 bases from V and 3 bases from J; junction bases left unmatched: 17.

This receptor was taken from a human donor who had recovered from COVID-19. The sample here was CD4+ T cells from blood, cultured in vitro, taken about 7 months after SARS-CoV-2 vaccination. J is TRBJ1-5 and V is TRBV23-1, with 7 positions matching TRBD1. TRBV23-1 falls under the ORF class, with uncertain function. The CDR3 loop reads CASSQSGRGTEFRDNQPQHF. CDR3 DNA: TGCGCCAGCAGTCAATCAGGGCGGGGGACAGAATTCAGGGACAATCAGCCCCAGCATTTT.